This record covers a single T cell receptor (beta chain). This clone was observed at least ten times. The target of this receptor is not known. The CDR3 goes on 3 residues after the read ends, and that part is filled in from the germline J gene. The record originates from a study of T cell clonality in common variable immunodeficiency (dated by TCRdb to 2013 to 2016). Results the study describes overall, beyond this receptor: Despite equal DNA input, controls averaged roughly 80,000 unique sequences per sample versus around 30,000 in CVID samples. It was noted by the authors that sequencing of the repertoires of T cell subpopulations would be needed to clarify the cause of the increased clonality in CVID. Increased TCRbeta clonality was found in CVID subjects compared with healthy controls (t-test p = 0.018), with the increase being most characteristic of about a third of subjects. Healthy controls shared more TCRbeta clones with each other than CVID subjects shared among themselves (p < 0.0001). CVID TCRbeta sequences reportedly showed fewer deletions and N-nucleotide insertions and lacked highly modified clones with 13 or more V deletions. Correlations of repertoire features with clinical complications were constrained by heterogeneity among patients within the CVID cohort.

The CDR3 sequence holds 15 residues, the cysteine and phenylalanine included. Only the CDR3 bases that were read are kept: 36 of them, in frame from base 1. V is reduced by 2 bases and J by 2 bases, leaving a spacing of 11 bases between them. Reading the germline V gene (reference sequence) gives CDR1 SGHNT and CDR2 YYREEE. CVID samples and control samples contributed equivalent amounts of genomic DNA as sequencing input. For every sample, a 60 bp segment covering the rearranged TCRbeta CDR3 region was amplified and then sequenced. The immunoSEQ assay, a bias-corrected multiplex PCR combined with high-throughput sequencing, was used for TCRbeta amplification. Per the original workflow: Every unique nucleotide sequence was considered a clone and was annotated with V, D and J genes, copy number and frequency. Sequences were labeled productive if in frame, and non-productive if out of frame or containing stop codons. As previously described, clonality was calculated on the basis of Shannon's entropy. The predicted amino acid sequences of productive clones were used to derive the mean CDR3 Kyte-Doolittle hydropathy. Hierarchical clustering of scaled V gene usage was performed with the R hclust function using Manhattan distance and complete linkage. Sharing of clones by CDR3 amino acid sequence was evaluated by resampling 12 repertoires per group over 100 rounds. The repertoires were searched for 65 to 85 published EBV-specific TCRbeta sequences and some 230 published CMV-specific TCRbeta sequences. After two CVID samples that produced fewer than 10,000 sequences were dropped from the analysis, roughly 42 CVID repertoires remained. This immuneACCESS table, as held by TCRdb, lists in-frame sequences with V and J called but not all clones. Of the missing ones, under half trace to an unresolved V gene in checked studies; the others have no known cause. V and J calls and clone size are copied from that table; D and trimming were computed from the DNA. The table records approximately 42,000 clones for this sample, and not one of them appears only once. The top ten clonotypes cover 1.3% to 1.5% of the sample.

Predominantly Caucasian heritage was noted among both the CVID patients and the healthy controls. Heparinized peripheral whole blood samples of about 4.5 to 8.5 ml were obtained from each donor. Genomic DNA from adults with common variable immune deficiency (CVID) and from healthy adult controls was used for sequencing of TCRbeta CDR3 repertoires. A total of some 22 healthy adult volunteers (around 12 female and roughly ten male; age range 23 to 66 years, mean age around 35) were included in the control group. Diluted blood was density-centrifuged over Hypaque 1077 or Ficoll-Paque to isolate peripheral blood mononuclear cells. Unsorted mononuclear cells served as the source of genomic DNA, which was extracted either by Qiagen column purification or by a centrifugation-based method.

The rearrangement joined TRBV5-4 to TRBJ2-1, and possibly TRBD2, on 5 matching bases. Sequencing was performed on peripheral blood mononuclear cells. The receptor was isolated from a person between 18 and 75 years old in good health. Here the CDR3 is given as CASSFRSGAYNEQFF. CDR3 DNA (partial): TGTGCCAGCAGCTTTAGGAGCGGAGCCTACAATGAG. Supplemented by the reference TRBV5-4 and TRBJ2-1 proteins around the CDR3, the complete variable domain is ETGVTQSPTHLIKTRGQQVTLRCSSQSGHNTVSWYQQALGQGPQFIFQYYREEENGRGNFPPRFSGLQFPNYSSELNVNALELDDSALYLCASSFRSGAYNEQFFGPGTRLTVL.